The 17 T cell receptor beta chains listed next were all sequenced from one sample in a study of blood T cell repertoires in COVID-19. Assay: immunoSEQ multiplex PCR; the TCRdb copy retains only in-frame clones and omits some. The table includes around 300,000 clones, 89% detected once. The specimen sequenced was PBMCs or T cells enriched from blood (not recorded which). The receptors were gathered from a woman between 40 and 55 years old who had recovered from COVID-19.

The genes are TRBV6-2 or TRBV6-3 and TRBJ1-2, with D possibly being TRBD1 (6 bases). Trimming took off 5 bases at V and 6 bases at J, with 13 bases between the two ends. CDR1 is MNHEY, CDR2 SVGEGT, per germline. The CDR3 extends over 13 amino acids. Here the CDR3 DNA reads TGTGCCAGCAGTGTTCGGGACAATAATGGCTACACCTTC. Encoded protein: CASSVRDNNGYTF.

This chain links TRBV12-5 with TRBJ2-7, with TRBD2 as a possible D gene (6 bases). Per germline, CDR1 LGHNT and CDR2 FRNRAP. The CDR3 spans 16 residues. Trimming removed 3 bases at V and 2 bases at J, with 17 bases between. The CDR3 nucleotides read TGTGCTAGTGGTTTTGTATTTCCGGGAGACCCCTACGAGCAGTACTTC. Its translation: CASGFVFPGDPYEQYF.

The chain joins TRBV5-1 to TRBJ1-1; 9 bases are shared with TRBD1. The germline gives CDR1 SGHRS, CDR2 YFSETQ. With V trimmed by 2 bases and J by 4 bases, 6 bases remained unmatched. This CDR3 is 15 amino acids long. In nucleotides, the CDR3 is TGCGCCAGCAGCTTACAGGGGGCGAGGTCCACTGAAGCTTTCTTT. It codes for CASSLQGARSTEAFF.

CDR3 DNA sequence: TGTGCCAGCAGCCTCCGACAGGGGGCGATCGGAGATACGCAGTATTTT. As protein: CASSLRQGAIGDTQYF. The chain carries TRBV14 and TRBJ2-3, with 10 nucleotides matching TRBD1. The CDR3 covers 16 residues. V lost 4 bases, J lost 5 bases, and 9 bases stayed unmatched. Germline V gene sequence: CDR1 SGHDN, CDR2 FVKESK.

This clone was observed a handful of times. The V call is TRBV9, the J call TRBJ2-2; D unresolved. This CDR3 spans 16 amino acids. The germline V and J ends were trimmed by 0 bases and 1 base, with 10 bases remaining between them. Germline CDR1 reads SGDLS; CDR2 reads YYNGEE. The CDR3 region has the DNA TGTGCCAGCAGCGTAGAGGCGGCCGTGAACACCGGGGAGCTGTTTTTT. This codes for CASSVEAAVNTGELFF.

This sequence joins TRBV2 and TRBJ1-2; D is possibly TRBD1 (6 bases). Per germline, CDR1 SNHLY and CDR2 FYNNEI. With 4 bases removed from V and 8 bases from J, the gap between germline ends came to 23 bases. CDR3 length: 16 amino acids. CDR3 bases: TGTGCCAGCAGTGTGGACAGTAGAGGAGGTATGGGAGGCTACACCTTC. Translating it yields CASSVDSRGGMGGYTF.

This chain uses TRBV15 with TRBJ2-7; D may be TRBD1 (6 bases). V was pared by 6 bases and J by 4 bases, with 13 bases between. The CDR3 has 13 residues. Germline CDR1 and CDR2: LNHNV and YYDKDF (reference sequence). CDR3 region: CATSPGQRYEQYF. The CDR3 nucleotides read TGTGCCACCAGTCCGGGACAACGATACGAGCAGTACTTC. The entire variable domain, with the rest obtained from reference TRBV15 and TRBJ2-7, is as follows: DAMVIQNPRYQVTQFGKPVTLSCSQTLNHNVMYWYQQKSSQAPKLLFHYYDKDFNNEADTPDNFQSRRPNTSFCFLDIRSPGLGDTAMYLCATSPGQRYEQYFGPGTRLTVT.

This chain joins TRBV19 and TRBJ1-2; 7 bases agree with TRBD1. The ends lost 3 bases at V and 4 bases at J; junction bases unmatched: 8. The CDR3 is 15 amino acids. Germline V CDR1 and CDR2: LNHDA, SQIVND (reference sequence). The CDR3 region is CASSIPGGRGYGYTF. The CDR3 region has the DNA TGTGCCAGTAGTATTCCAGGGGGGCGCGGCTATGGCTACACCTTC.

As concerns this clone: Distinct nucleotide sequences in the sample also encode this CDR3. This chain joins TRBV29-1 and TRBJ1-2; the D gene is possibly TRBD1 (6 bases). The V and J ends lost 6 bases and 0 bases respectively, with 14 bases between them. The CDR3 length is 14 residues. Germline lookup yields CDR1 SQVTM and CDR2 ANQGSEA. The CDR3 nucleotides read TGCAGCGTCGTCCGGGACACCGCTAACTATGGCTACACCTTC. This encodes CSVVRDTANYGYTF.

As for this clone: An end of the junction does not agree with germline; a read error may underlie this. The gene calls are TRBV19 and TRBJ1-2, with 7 bases lining up with TRBD1. Germline V CDR1 and CDR2: LNHDA, SQIVND (reference sequence). The CDR3 length is 13 residues. The DNA for the CDR3 is TGTGCCAGTAGTATAGAACCAGGGGGGTCCGTCTTCTTC. Translating gives CASSIEPGGSVFF.

V is TRBV7-2 and J is TRBJ1-2; D is unresolved. V was trimmed by 4 bases and J by 8 bases, leaving 17 bases between them. CDR3 length equals 14 residues. The germline gives CDR1 SGHTA, CDR2 FQGNSA. The CDR3 DNA follows: TGTGCCAGCAGCTCGCACGGCGCGGGAGGAGGCTACACCTTC. Translated, it gives CASSSHGAGGGYTF.

V gene TRBV12-3 or TRBV12-4 combines with J gene TRBJ2-7; 8 bases are shared with TRBD1. The CDR3 has 13 residues. J was trimmed by 7 bases and V by 4 bases; bases with no gene match: 6. The chain's CDR3 is CASSWQGAQEQYF. CDR3 DNA: TGTGCCAGCAGTTGGCAGGGGGCGCAGGAGCAGTACTTC.

There are a few counts of this clone. The chain couples TRBV19 to TRBJ1-1, with D perhaps TRBD1 (5 bases). The CDR3 has 15 residues. Between the trimmed V and J ends, which lost 5 bases and 1 base, there was a span of 14 bases. Germline CDR1 reads LNHDA; CDR2 reads SQIVND (reference sequence). CDR3 bases: TGTGCCAGTAGTCCAGGGAAGAACCCGAACACTGAAGCTTTCTTT. Translating gives CASSPGKNPNTEAFF. Based on the CDR3 plus reference TRBV19 and TRBJ1-1, the full variable domain is DGGITQSPKYLFRKEGQNVTLSCEQNLNHDAMYWYRQDPGQGLRLIYYSQIVNDFQKGDIAEGYSVSREKKESFPLTVTSAQKNPTAFYLCASSPGKNPNTEAFFGQGTRLTVV.

This chain links TRBV25-1 with TRBJ1-6, with 8 bases that match TRBD1. The germline V gene has CDR1 MGHDK and CDR2 SYGVNS. The CDR3 runs to 13 residues. With 4 bases clipped from V and 8 bases from J, the junction kept 1 base outside the gene matches. The CDR3 sequence: CASSGQGYSPLHF. CDR3 DNA: TGTGCCAGCAGTGGACAGGGGTATTCACCCCTCCACTTT.

The chain joins TRBV5-4 to TRBJ2-3; D is perhaps TRBD2 (5 bases). V was trimmed by 4 bases and J by 6 bases, leaving 24 bases between them. The length of the CDR3 is 17 residues. From germline, CDR1 is SGHNT and CDR2 YYREEE (reference sequence). The CDR3 loop reads CASSRGQSTIFLDTQYF. The CDR3 DNA reads as TGTGCCAGCAGCCGTGGGCAGTCGACTATATTCCTTGATACGCAGTATTTT.

J is TRBJ2-3 and V is TRBV5-1, with 11 bases matching TRBD1. The V gene's germline CDR1 is SGHRS and CDR2 YFSETQ. J lost 2 bases, V lost 3 bases, and 5 bases had no gene match. The CDR3 covers 16 residues. CDR3 DNA sequence: TGCGCCAGCAGCTCCGGACAGGGGGCGCCCACAGATACGCAGTATTTT. This gives the protein CASSSGQGAPTDTQYF.

The chain combines TRBV2 with TRBJ1-3, with D perhaps TRBD1 (5 bases). The CDR3 length is 13 residues. Trimming shortened V by 5 bases and J by 7 bases, and 12 bases separated the two germline ends. The germline V gene has CDR1 SNHLY and CDR2 FYNNEI. CDR3 sequence (DNA): TGTGCCAGCAGTCCCCTAGGGGCGAACACCATATATTTT. This translates into CASSPLGANTIYF.